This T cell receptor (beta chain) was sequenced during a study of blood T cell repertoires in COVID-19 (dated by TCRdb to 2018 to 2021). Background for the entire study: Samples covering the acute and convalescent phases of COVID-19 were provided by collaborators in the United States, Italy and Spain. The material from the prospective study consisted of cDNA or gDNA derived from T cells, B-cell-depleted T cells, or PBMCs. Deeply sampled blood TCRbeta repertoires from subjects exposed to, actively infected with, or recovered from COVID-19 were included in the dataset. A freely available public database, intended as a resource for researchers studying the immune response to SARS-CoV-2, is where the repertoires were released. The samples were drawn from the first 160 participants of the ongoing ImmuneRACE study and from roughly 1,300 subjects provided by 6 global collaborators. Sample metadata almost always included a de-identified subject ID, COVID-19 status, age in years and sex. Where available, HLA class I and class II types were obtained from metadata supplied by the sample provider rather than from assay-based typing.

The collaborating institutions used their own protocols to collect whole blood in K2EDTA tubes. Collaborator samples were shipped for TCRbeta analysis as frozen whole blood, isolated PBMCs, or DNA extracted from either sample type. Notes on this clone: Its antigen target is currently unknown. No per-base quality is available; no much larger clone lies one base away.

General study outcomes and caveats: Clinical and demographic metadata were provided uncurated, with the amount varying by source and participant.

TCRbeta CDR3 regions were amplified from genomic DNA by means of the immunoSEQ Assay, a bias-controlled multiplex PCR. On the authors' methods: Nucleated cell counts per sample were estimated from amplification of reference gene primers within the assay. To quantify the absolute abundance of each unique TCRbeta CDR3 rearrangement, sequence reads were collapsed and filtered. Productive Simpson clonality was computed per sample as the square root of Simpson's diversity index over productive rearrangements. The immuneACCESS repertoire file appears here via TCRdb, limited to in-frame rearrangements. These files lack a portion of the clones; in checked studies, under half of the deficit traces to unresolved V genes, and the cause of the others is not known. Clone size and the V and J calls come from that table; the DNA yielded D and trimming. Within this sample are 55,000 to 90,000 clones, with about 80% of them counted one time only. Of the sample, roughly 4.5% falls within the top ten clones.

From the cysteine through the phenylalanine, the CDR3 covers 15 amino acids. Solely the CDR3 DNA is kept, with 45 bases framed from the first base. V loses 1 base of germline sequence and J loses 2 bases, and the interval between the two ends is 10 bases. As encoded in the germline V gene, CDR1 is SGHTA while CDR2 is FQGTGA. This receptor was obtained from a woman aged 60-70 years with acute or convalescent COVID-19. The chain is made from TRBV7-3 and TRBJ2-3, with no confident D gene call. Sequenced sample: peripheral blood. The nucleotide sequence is TGTGCCAGCAGCTTAAGTTCTGCGCTCACAGATACGCAGTATTTT. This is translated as CASSLSSALTDTQYF. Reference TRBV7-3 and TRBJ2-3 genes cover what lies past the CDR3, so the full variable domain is GAGVSQTPSNKVTEKGKYVELRCDPISGHTALYWYRQSLGQGPEFLIYFQGTGAADDSGLPNDRFFAVRPEGSVSTLKIQRTERGDSAVYLCASSLSSALTDTQYFGPGTRLTVL.